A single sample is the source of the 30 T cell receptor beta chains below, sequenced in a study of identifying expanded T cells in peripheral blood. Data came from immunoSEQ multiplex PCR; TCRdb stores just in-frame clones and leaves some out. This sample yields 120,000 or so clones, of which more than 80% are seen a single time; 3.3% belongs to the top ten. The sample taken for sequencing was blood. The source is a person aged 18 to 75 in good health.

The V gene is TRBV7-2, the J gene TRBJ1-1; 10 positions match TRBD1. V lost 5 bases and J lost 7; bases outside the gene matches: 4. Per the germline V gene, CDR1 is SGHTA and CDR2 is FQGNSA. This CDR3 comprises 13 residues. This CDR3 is CASSPGTGDEAFF. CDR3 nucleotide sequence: TGTGCCAGCAGCCCAGGGACAGGGGATGAAGCTTTCTTT.

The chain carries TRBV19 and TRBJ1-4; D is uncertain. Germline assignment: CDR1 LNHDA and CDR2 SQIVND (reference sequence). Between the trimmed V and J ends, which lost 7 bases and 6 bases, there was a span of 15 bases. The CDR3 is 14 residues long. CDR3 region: CASIARGIYEKLFF. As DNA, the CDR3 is TGTGCCAGTATAGCTCGGGGTATATATGAAAAACTGTTTTTT.

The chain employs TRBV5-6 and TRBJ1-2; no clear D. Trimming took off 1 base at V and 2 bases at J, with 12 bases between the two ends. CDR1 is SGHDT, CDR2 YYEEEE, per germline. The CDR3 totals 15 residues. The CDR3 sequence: CASSLLAAANYGYTF. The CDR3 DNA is TGTGCCAGCAGCTTGCTGGCGGCCGCGAACTATGGCTACACCTTC.

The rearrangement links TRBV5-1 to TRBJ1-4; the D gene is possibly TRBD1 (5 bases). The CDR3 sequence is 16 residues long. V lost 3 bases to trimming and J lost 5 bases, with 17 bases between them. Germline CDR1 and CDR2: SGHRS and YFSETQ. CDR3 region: CASSSEEWDGNEKLFF. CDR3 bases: TGCGCCAGCAGCTCTGAAGAATGGGACGGCAATGAAAAACTGTTTTTT.

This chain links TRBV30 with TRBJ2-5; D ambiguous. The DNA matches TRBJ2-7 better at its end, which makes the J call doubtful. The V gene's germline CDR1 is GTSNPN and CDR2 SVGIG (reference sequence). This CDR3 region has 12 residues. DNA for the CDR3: TGTGCCTGGAGTGTCGGTTTTTACGAGCAGTACTTC. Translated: CAWSVGFYEQYF.

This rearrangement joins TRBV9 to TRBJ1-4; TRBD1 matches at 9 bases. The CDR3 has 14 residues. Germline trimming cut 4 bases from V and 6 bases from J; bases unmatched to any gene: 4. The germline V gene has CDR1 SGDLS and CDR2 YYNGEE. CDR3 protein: CASSSGQGDEKLFF. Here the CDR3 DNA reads TGTGCCAGCAGCTCGGGACAGGGAGATGAAAAACTGTTTTTT. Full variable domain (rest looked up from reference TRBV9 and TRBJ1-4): DSGVTQTPKHLITATGQRVTLRCSPRSGDLSVYWYQQSLDQGLQFLIQYYNGEERAKGNILERFSAQQFPDLHSELNLSSLELGDSALYFCASSSGQGDEKLFFGSGTQLSVL.

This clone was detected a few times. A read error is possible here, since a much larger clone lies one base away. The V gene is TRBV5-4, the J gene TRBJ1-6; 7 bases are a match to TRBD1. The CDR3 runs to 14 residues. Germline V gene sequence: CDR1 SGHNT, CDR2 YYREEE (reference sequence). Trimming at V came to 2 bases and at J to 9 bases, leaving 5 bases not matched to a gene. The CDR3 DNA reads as TGTGCCAGCAGCTTCGGGACAGATGGTTCACCCCTCCACTTT. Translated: CASSFGTDGSPLHF.

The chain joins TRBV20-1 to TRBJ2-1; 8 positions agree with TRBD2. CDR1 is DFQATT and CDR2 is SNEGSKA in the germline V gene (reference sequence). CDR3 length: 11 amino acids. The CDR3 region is CSGGAYNEQFF. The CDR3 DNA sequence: TGCAGCGGGGGGGCCTACAATGAGCAGTTCTTC.

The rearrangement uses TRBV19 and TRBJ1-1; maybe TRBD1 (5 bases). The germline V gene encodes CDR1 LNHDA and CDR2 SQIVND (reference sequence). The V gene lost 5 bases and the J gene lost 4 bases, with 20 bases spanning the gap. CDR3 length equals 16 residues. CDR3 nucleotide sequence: TGTGCCAGTAGTGGCAGGGCGCTCTTGTCCGGCACTGAAGCTTTCTTT. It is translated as CASSGRALLSGTEAFF.

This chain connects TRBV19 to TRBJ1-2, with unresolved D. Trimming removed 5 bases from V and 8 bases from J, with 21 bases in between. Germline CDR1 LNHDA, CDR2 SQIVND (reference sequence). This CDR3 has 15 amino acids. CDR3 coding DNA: TGTGCCAGTAGTGAAACCAACCCGAGGTACCAGGGCTACACCTTC. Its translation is CASSETNPRYQGYTF.

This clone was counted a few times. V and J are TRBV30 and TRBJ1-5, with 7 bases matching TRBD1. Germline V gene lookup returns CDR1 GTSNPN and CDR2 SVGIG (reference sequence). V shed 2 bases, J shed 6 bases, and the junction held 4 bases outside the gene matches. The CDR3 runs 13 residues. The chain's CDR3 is CAWSRQGGQPQHF. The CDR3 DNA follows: TGTGCCTGGAGTCGGCAGGGGGGTCAGCCCCAGCATTTT.

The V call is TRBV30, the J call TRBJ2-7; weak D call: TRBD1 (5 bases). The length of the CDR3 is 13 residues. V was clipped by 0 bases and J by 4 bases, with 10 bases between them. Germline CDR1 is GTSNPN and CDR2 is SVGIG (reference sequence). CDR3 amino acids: CAWSVSQGYEQYF. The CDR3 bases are TGTGCCTGGAGTGTATCCCAGGGTTACGAGCAGTACTTC.

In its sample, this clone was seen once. The CDR3: CASSESHHFSGANVLTF. CDR3 nucleotides: TGCGCCAGCAGCGAGAGTCATCATTTCTCTGGGGCCAACGTCCTGACTTTC. The chain has TRBV5-1 and TRBJ2-6; D is undetermined. Germline V gives CDR1 SGHRS, CDR2 YFSETQ. There are 17 residues in the CDR3. Trimming left V 4 bases short and J 0 bases short, with 14 bases between.

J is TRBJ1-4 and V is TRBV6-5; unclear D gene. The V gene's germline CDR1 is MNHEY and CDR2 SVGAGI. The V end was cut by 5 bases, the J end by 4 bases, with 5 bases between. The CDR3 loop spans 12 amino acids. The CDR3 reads CASSKFNEKLFF. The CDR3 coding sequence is TGTGCCAGCAGTAAATTTAATGAAAAACTGTTTTTT.

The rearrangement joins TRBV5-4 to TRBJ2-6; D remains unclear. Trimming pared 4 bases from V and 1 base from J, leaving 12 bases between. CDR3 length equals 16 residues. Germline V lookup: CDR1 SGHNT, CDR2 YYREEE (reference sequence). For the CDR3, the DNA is TGTGCCAGCAGCGACTCGTTAGGGTCTGGGGCCAACGTCCTGACTTTC. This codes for CASSDSLGSGANVLTF.

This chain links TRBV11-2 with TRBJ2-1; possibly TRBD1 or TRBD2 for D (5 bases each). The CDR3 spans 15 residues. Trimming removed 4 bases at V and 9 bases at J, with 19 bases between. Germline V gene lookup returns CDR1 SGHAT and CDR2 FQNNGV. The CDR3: CASSSRLTRGSEQFF. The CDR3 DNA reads TGTGCCAGCAGCTCACGACTAACCCGGGGCAGTGAGCAGTTCTTC.

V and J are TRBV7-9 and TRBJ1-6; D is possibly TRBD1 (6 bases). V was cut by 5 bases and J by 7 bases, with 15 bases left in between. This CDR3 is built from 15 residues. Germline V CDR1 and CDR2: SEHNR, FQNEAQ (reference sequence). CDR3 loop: CASSPFGQTNSPLHF. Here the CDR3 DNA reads TGTGCCAGCAGCCCCTTTGGACAGACAAATTCACCCCTCCACTTT.

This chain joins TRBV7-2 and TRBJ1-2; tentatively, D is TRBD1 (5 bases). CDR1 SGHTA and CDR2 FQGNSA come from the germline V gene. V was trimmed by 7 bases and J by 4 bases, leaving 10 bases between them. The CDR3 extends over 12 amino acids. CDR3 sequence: CASTVGAYGYTF. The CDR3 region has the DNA TGTGCCAGCACAGTCGGGGCCTATGGCTACACCTTC.

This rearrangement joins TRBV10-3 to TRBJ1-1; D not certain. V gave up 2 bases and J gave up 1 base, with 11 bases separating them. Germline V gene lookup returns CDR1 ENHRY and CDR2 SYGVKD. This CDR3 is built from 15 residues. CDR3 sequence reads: CAISEGRKPNTEAFF. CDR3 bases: TGTGCCATCAGTGAGGGGAGGAAACCGAACACTGAAGCTTTCTTT.

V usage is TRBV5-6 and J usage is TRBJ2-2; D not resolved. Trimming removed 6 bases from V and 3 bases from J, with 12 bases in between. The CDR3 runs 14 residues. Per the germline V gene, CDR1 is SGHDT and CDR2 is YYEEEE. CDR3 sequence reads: CASIAGDYTGELFF. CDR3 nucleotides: TGTGCCAGCATCGCCGGTGACTACACCGGGGAGCTGTTTTTT.

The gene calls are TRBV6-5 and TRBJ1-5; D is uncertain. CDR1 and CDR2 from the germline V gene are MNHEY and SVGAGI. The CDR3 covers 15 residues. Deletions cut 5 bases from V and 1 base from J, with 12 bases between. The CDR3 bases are TGTGCCAGCAGTCCCCAGGTCGGAAGCAATCAGCCCCAGCATTTT. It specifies CASSPQVGSNQPQHF.

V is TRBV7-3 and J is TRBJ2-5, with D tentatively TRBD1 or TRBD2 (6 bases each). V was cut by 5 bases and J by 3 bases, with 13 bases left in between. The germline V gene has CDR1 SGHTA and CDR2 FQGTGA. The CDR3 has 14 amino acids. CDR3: CASSRGPTEETQYF. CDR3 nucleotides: TGTGCCAGCAGCCGGGGGCCAACCGAAGAGACCCAGTACTTC.

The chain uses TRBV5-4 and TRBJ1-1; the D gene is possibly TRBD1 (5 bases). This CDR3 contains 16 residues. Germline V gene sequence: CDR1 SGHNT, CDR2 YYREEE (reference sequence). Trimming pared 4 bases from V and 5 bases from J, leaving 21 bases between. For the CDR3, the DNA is TGTGCCAGCAGCCCCACCCGAGGGTCTCCAGGGACTGAAGCTTTCTTT. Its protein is CASSPTRGSPGTEAFF.

This CDR3 reads CASSPALSDTQYF. As DNA, the CDR3 is TGCGCCAGCAGCCCAGCCCTGTCAGATACGCAGTATTTT. This chain links TRBV4-3 with TRBJ2-3; no reliable D call. Per the germline V gene, CDR1 is LGHNA and CDR2 is YSLEER. With 4 bases removed from V and 4 bases from J, the gap between germline ends came to 9 bases. CDR3 length: 13 amino acids.

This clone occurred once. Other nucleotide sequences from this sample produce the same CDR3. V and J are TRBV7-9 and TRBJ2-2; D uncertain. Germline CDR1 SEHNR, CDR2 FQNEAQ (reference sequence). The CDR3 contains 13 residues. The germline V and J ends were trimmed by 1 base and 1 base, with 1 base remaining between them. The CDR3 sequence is CASSLGNTGELFF. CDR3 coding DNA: TGTGCCAGCAGCTTAGGGAACACCGGGGAGCTGTTTTTT.

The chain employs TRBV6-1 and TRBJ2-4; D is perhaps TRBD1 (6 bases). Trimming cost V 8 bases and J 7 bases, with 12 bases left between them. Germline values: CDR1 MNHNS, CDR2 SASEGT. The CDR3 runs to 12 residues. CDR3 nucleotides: TGTGCCAGCTTGGGGACAACGAACATTCAGTACTTC. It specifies CASLGTTNIQYF.

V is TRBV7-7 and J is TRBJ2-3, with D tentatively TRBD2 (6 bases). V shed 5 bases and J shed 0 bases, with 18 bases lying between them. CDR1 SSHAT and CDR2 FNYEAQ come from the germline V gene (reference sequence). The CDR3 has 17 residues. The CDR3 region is CASSPAGRGRSTDTQYF. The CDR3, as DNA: TGTGCCAGCAGCCCAGCCGGGAGAGGCAGGAGCACAGATACGCAGTATTTT.

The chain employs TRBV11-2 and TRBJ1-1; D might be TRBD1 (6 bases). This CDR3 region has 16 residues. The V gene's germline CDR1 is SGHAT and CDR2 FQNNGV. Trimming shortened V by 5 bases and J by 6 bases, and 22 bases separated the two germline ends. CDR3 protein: CASSPSLGGGGAEAFF. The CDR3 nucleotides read TGTGCCAGCAGCCCGTCCTTAGGGGGGGGCGGCGCTGAAGCTTTCTTT.

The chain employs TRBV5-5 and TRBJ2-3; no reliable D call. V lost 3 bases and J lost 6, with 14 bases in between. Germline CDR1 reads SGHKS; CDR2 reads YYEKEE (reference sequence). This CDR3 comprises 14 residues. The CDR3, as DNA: TGTGCCAGCAGCTACCTCGGAGTTGGGGATACGCAGTATTTT. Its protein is CASSYLGVGDTQYF.

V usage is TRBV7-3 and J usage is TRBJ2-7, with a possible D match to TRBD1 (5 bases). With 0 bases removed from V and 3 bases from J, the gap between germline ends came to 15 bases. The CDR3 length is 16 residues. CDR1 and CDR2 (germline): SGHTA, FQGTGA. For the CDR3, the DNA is TGTGCCAGCAGCTTAACTGGCGGATCTCAGGGCTACGAGCAGTACTTC. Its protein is CASSLTGGSQGYEQYF. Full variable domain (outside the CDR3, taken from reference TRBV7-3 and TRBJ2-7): GAGVSQTPSNKVTEKGKYVELRCDPISGHTALYWYRQSLGQGPEFLIYFQGTGAADDSGLPNDRFFAVRPEGSVSTLKIQRTERGDSAVYLCASSLTGGSQGYEQYFGPGTRLTVT.